This is a list of T cell receptor beta chains from one sample in a study of CD8+ T cells in alopecia areata. The table came from immunoSEQ multiplex PCR; TCRdb's copy has only in-frame clones and leaves some out. Here the sample spans 80,000 to 100,000 clones, 35% to 50% being singletons. The sample consisted of CD4+ T cells sorted from blood. These receptors were obtained from a human donor with alopecia areata. CDR3s leave out the opening cysteine and the closing phenylalanine or tryptophan. The order of the fields is V gene, J gene, CDR3 protein.

TRBV15	TRBJ2-7	ATSRLPKPLSYEQY
TRBV6-5	TRBJ1-2	ASSSPSHKNYGYT
TRBV2	TRBJ2-1	ASSGDRLQF
TRBV28	TRBJ1-2	ASSLNQGYGYT
TRBV30	TRBJ1-2	ASSLHASGYT
TRBV6-5	TRBJ2-7	ASSYDRQGPYEQY
TRBV6-5	TRBJ2-7	ASRRTSGTYEQY
TRBV4-1	TRBJ1-4	ASRNRAADEKLF
TRBV6-6	TRBJ1-2	ASRTDGYT
TRBV29-1	TRBJ2-1	SVERQGFSNEQF
TRBV30	TRBJ2-1	AWATETEQF
TRBV7-2	TRBJ2-1	ASSLRLDSYNEQF
TRBV29-1	TRBJ2-3	SAGLAGATDTQY
TRBV27	TRBJ2-7	ASSPPVGEQY
TRBV30	TRBJ1-5	AWSVRVGQPQH
TRBV2	TRBJ2-5	ATSNGAGETQY
TRBV14	TRBJ2-3	ASSQVPFGGFGHTQY
TRBV30	TRBJ2-6	AQTKFSGANVLT
TRBV14	TRBJ2-1	ASSQAIEQF
TRBV4-3	TRBJ2-2	ASSVQPGQGNTGELF
TRBV29-1	TRBJ2-1	SAGPGEEQF
TRBV2	TRBJ2-7	ASRGTGTYEQY
TRBV29-1	TRBJ2-6	SVDGGISGANVLT
TRBV29-1	TRBJ2-7	SVVRPPYEQY
TRBV29-1	TRBJ1-6	SVRGGRGDSPLH
TRBV9	TRBJ1-2	ASSVGQGYT
TRBV29-1	TRBJ2-5	SVDRSGETQY
TRBV4-1	TRBJ2-5	ASSQTGQETQY
TRBV21-1	TRBJ2-7	ASPYYEQY
TRBV11-3	TRBJ2-3	ASSLGEAVDTQY
TRBV29-1	TRBJ2-7	SVDRGSGEQY
TRBV28	TRBJ2-3	ASSLSRVADTQY
TRBV5-4	TRBJ2-3	ASSAGQTPSTDTQY
TRBV11-2	TRBJ2-5	ASSLTGGALQETQY
TRBV27	TRBJ2-7	ASRAGQPGLAAEQY
TRBV21-1	TRBJ2-7	ASIRGRIAYEQY
TRBV28	TRBJ2-1	ASRAGSYNEQF
TRBV29-1	TRBJ2-7	SVEDPYRGEVEQY
TRBV30	TRBJ1-2	AWREGTGTDGYT
TRBV28	TRBJ2-3	ASGSPGDTQY
TRBV10-3	TRBJ2-3	AISDTVPSNGQY
TRBV29-1	TRBJ2-5	SVDLETQY
TRBV30	TRBJ1-2	AWSVTLQGADGYT
TRBV29-1	TRBJ2-5	SLRGRYQETQY
TRBV29-1	TRBJ1-2	SVEVGTGDGYT
TRBV27	TRBJ2-1	ASSLGLNSYNEQF